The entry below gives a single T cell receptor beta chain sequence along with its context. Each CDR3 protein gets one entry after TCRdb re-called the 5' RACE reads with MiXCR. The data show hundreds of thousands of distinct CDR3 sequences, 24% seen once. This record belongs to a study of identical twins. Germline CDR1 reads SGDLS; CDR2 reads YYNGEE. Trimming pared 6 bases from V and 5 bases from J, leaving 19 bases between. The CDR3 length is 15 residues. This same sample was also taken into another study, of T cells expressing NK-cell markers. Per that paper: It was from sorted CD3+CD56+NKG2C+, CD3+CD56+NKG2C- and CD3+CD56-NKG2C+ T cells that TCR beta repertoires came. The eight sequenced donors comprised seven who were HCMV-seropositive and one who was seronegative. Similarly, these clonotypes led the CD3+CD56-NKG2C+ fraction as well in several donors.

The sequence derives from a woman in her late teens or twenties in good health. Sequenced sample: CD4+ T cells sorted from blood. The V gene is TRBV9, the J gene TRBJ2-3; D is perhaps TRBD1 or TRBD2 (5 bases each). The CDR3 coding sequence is TGTGCCAGCACGAGGGGCCCTTCAGGACTAGATACGCAGTATTTT. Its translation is CASTRGPSGLDTQYF. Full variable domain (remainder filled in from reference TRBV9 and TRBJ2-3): DSGVTQTPKHLITATGQRVTLRCSPRSGDLSVYWYQQSLDQGLQFLIQYYNGEERAKGNILERFSAQQFPDLHSELNLSSLELGDSALYFCASTRGPSGLDTQYFGPGTRLTVL.